A selection of T cell receptor beta chains follows, all from one sample in a study of T cell repertoires in cytomegalovirus infection. Each CDR3 protein gets one entry after TCRdb re-called the reads with MiXCR. The profile shows some 280,000 distinct CDR3 sequences, 12% to 15% of them singletons. Sequencing was done on a sample of PBMCs. The receptors shown here come from a human donor in good health (CMV status not recorded). Some clones in this sample may be carry-over from other donors' samples. The conserved cysteine and the conserved F or W are not part of the CDR3 here. The D gene is left open where the match is weak.

j_call v_call d_call cdr3_aa
TRBJ2-6 TRBV6-6 NA ASSQNSGANVLT
TRBJ2-3 TRBV24-1 NA ATSDLADSTDTQY
TRBJ2-3 TRBV12-3/TRBV12-4 TRBD2 ASSPGTSGGGSTDTQY
TRBJ2-2 TRBV7-2 NA ASGQRRSGELF
TRBJ1-5 TRBV25-1 NA ASSEWALNQPQH
TRBJ2-1 TRBV29-1 TRBD1 SVADARGRRDEQF
TRBJ1-1 TRBV13 TRBD1 ASSGTGLLNTEAF
TRBJ2-7 TRBV28 NA LVGRLSYEQY
TRBJ1-4 TRBV27 NA ASSLLGLNEKLF
TRBJ2-1 TRBV2 NA ASIPWDPSYNEQF
TRBJ2-7 TRBV7-3 NA ASSSASAPRFEQY
TRBJ1-3 TRBV7-2 NA ASSLRPSSSGNTIY
TRBJ2-5 TRBV7-2 TRBD2 ASSSSGRAQETQY
TRBJ2-7 TRBV20-1 TRBD1 SASGGQGARGEQY
TRBJ1-5 TRBV27 NA ASSWVFDQPQH